The 27 T cell receptor beta chains below come from one sample, sequenced in a study of blood T cell repertoires in COVID-19. The repertoire was sequenced with immunoSEQ multiplex PCR; TCRdb's copy has only in-frame clones and lacks some. The data hold around 160,000 clones, with around 84% observed a single time. The sequenced material came from peripheral blood. The source is a human donor in a cohort sampled during active COVID-19.

A few counts support this clone. The chain carries TRBV19 and TRBJ2-7; D is unclear. The CDR3 runs to 15 residues. Germline loops: CDR1 LNHDA, CDR2 SQIVND (reference sequence). Trimming stripped 0 bases from V and 0 bases from J, with 9 bases between. CDR3 protein: CASSIDHQRSYEQYF. CDR3 nucleotides: TGTGCCAGTAGTATAGATCACCAGCGCTCCTACGAGCAGTACTTC.

This chain connects TRBV19 to TRBJ2-5, with D possibly matching TRBD1 (6 bases). V was shortened by 5 bases and J by 1 base, with 11 bases between the two germline ends. This CDR3 region has 14 residues. The V gene's germline CDR1 is LNHDA and CDR2 SQIVND (reference sequence). DNA for the CDR3: TGTGCCAGTAGTGAAACAGGGACCCAAGAGACCCAGTACTTC. It translates to CASSETGTQETQYF.

The chain employs TRBV6-2 or TRBV6-3 and TRBJ2-3; 8 bases match TRBD1. Germline lookup yields CDR1 MNHEY and CDR2 SVGEGT. The CDR3 extends over 15 amino acids. V lost 4 bases to trimming and J lost 5 bases; unmatched junction nucleotides: 8. The CDR3 reads CASSFRTGRGDTQYF. DNA of the CDR3: TGTGCCAGCAGTTTCAGGACAGGGAGAGGAGATACGCAGTATTTT.

This chain uses TRBV7-9 with TRBJ1-1; D is undetermined. Germline CDR1 SEHNR, CDR2 FQNEAQ (reference sequence). V was pared by 5 bases and J by 11 bases, with 12 bases between. This CDR3 spans 11 amino acids. CDR3 loop: CASSLAFRAFF. The DNA for the CDR3 is TGTGCCAGCAGCCTCGCCTTCCGGGCTTTCTTT.

The chain recombines TRBV7-2 with TRBJ2-1; TRBD2 matches 8 bases. Germline-derived CDR1 and CDR2 are SGHTA and FQGNSA. After removal of 1 base from V and 6 bases from J, the junction contained 8 bases not matched to a gene. The CDR3 contains 16 residues. CDR3 coding DNA: TGTGCCAGCAGCTTAGGGCCTCTAGCGGGCCGCAATGAGCAGTTCTTC. This encodes CASSLGPLAGRNEQFF.

In its sample, this clone was seen once. The V and J genes are TRBV6-6 and TRBJ2-1, with TRBD2 as a possible D gene (5 bases). V lost 5 bases and J 2 bases, leaving 10 bases between the germline ends. Germline CDR1 is MNHNY and CDR2 is SVGAGI (reference sequence). The CDR3 has 14 residues. CDR3 coding DNA: TGTGCCAGCAGTCGCATCGGGACCTACAATGAGCAGTTCTTC. This sequence encodes CASSRIGTYNEQFF.

The chain combines TRBV3-1 (or the pseudogene TRBV3-2) with TRBJ2-6, with D maybe TRBD1 (5 bases). In germline, CDR1 is LGHDT, CDR2 YNNKEL (reference sequence). V gave up 2 bases and J gave up 2 bases, with 7 bases separating them. This CDR3 comprises 15 residues. CDR3 DNA sequence: TGTGCCAGCAGCCAACAGGGAACTGGGGCCAACGTCCTGACTTTC. Encoded protein: CASSQQGTGANVLTF.

This clone showed up just once. The chain's CDR3 is CASSEVELQETQYF. In nucleotides, the CDR3 is TGCGCCAGCAGTGAGGTGGAACTACAAGAGACCCAGTACTTC. The chain recombines TRBV10-1 with TRBJ2-5; D is unclear. This CDR3 has 14 amino acids. The germline gives CDR1 WNHNN, CDR2 SYGVQD (reference sequence). V lost 2 bases and J lost 2, with 9 bases in between.

This chain joins TRBV19 and TRBJ1-5; TRBD1 aligns across 7 bases. Trimming at V came to 2 bases and at J to 4 bases, leaving 8 bases not matched to a gene. CDR3 length: 16 residues. Germline lookup yields CDR1 LNHDA and CDR2 SQIVND (reference sequence). DNA of the CDR3: TGTGCCAGTAGTATAACGGGGGCAGGGGGGAATCAGCCCCAGCATTTT. Amino acids: CASSITGAGGNQPQHF.

This clone was picked up one time. CDR3 residues: CASSSEGQGDQFF. The CDR3 DNA is TGCGCCAGCAGCTCGGAGGGACAGGGAGATCAGTTCTTC. The rearrangement joins TRBV5-1 to TRBJ2-1, with 9 bases aligning to TRBD1. The junction had 8 bases not matched to a gene; V was cut back by 3 bases and J by 13 bases. CDR1 and CDR2 (germline): SGHRS, YFSETQ. This CDR3 is 13 amino acids long.

This clone was detected once. The gene calls are TRBV7-9 and TRBJ2-3; a weak D match, TRBD2 (6 bases). Germline V gene lookup returns CDR1 SEHNR and CDR2 FQNEAQ (reference sequence). The CDR3 loop spans 14 amino acids. Trimming shortened V by 4 bases and J by 2 bases, and 10 bases separated the two germline ends. The CDR3 spells CASSYTGVTDTQYF. The CDR3 DNA reads as TGTGCCAGCAGCTACACGGGGGTCACAGATACGCAGTATTTT.

V is TRBV7-9 and J is TRBJ2-3; D may be TRBD1 (5 bases). The CDR3 loop spans 15 amino acids. Germline V lookup: CDR1 SEHNR, CDR2 FQNEAQ (reference sequence). V gave up 5 bases and J gave up 1 base, with 13 bases separating them. The CDR3 spells CASSPGWGRTDTQYF. Written as DNA, the CDR3 is TGTGCCAGCAGCCCCGGATGGGGCCGCACAGATACGCAGTATTTT.

The chain recombines TRBV5-1 with TRBJ1-1, with D unclear. Deletions cut 0 bases from V and 1 base from J, with 19 bases between. CDR1 and CDR2 from the germline V gene are SGHRS and YFSETQ. This CDR3 region has 18 residues. CDR3 bases: TGCGCCAGCAGCTTGGCTGGATCCGACTTTACATGGAACACTGAAGCTTTCTTT. It is translated as CASSLAGSDFTWNTEAFF.

This chain joins TRBV11-3 and TRBJ1-2; D is unclear. Germline V gives CDR1 SGHNT, CDR2 YENEEA. CDR3 length: 11 amino acids. Deletions cut 5 bases from V and 8 bases from J, with 9 bases between. CDR3 DNA sequence: TGTGCCAGCAGCGCGTCTCGGGGCTACACCTTC. This codes for CASSASRGYTF.

This clone was counted once. The chain combines TRBV4-2 with TRBJ1-2, with D uncertain. The germline gives CDR1 LGHNA, CDR2 YNFKEQ. Trimming removed 6 bases from V and 0 bases from J, with 11 bases in between. The CDR3 has 14 amino acids. CDR3 amino acids: CASSGTAANYGYTF. As DNA, the CDR3 is TGTGCCAGCAGTGGAACAGCGGCTAACTATGGCTACACCTTC.

The chain employs TRBV28 and TRBJ1-5; maybe TRBD1 (6 bases). The CDR3 is 15 amino acids. Trimming took off 6 bases at V and 4 bases at J, with 16 bases between the two ends. CDR1 is MDHEN, CDR2 SYDVKM, per germline. This chain's CDR3 is CASRPDSGVNQPQHF. CDR3 sequence (DNA): TGTGCCAGCAGACCCGATTCAGGGGTTAATCAGCCCCAGCATTTT.

The chain has TRBV18 and TRBJ1-2; possibly TRBD1 for D (5 bases). This CDR3 has 14 amino acids. Germline CDR1 reads KGHSH; CDR2 reads LQKENI. With 3 bases removed from V and 6 bases from J, the gap between germline ends came to 14 bases. The CDR3 DNA reads as TGTGCCAGCTCACCTTTGCAGGGAGGAGATGGCTACACCTTC. Translated, it gives CASSPLQGGDGYTF.

This chain connects TRBV29-1 to TRBJ2-5; 7 bases map to TRBD1. Germline-derived CDR1 and CDR2 are SQVTM and ANQGSEA. V gave up 7 bases and J gave up 5 bases; unmatched junction bases: 7. This CDR3 is built from 12 residues. The CDR3 loop reads CSAQQGTETQYF. DNA of the CDR3: TGCAGCGCTCAACAGGGGACGGAGACCCAGTACTTC.

The chain is built from TRBV10-3 and TRBJ2-1; the match to TRBD2 covers 11 bases. The germline V gene encodes CDR1 ENHRY and CDR2 SYGVKD. The V gene end was trimmed by 10 bases and the J gene end by 9 bases; junction bases not matched to a gene: 8. The CDR3 runs to 13 residues. In DNA, the CDR3 is TGTGCCAGCAGACCAGGGACTAGCGGTGAGCAGTTCTTC. Translated: CASRPGTSGEQFF.

The V call is TRBV28, the J call TRBJ1-1; 10 bases line up with TRBD1. Germline trimming cut 5 bases from V and 9 bases from J; bases unmatched to any gene: 9. CDR1 MDHEN and CDR2 SYDVKM come from the germline V gene. The CDR3 has 14 amino acids. In DNA, the CDR3 is TGTGCCAGCAGTACCTCCGGACAGGGGGATAAAGCTTTCTTT. Residues: CASSTSGQGDKAFF.

There are a few counts of this clone. The chain recombines TRBV12-3 or TRBV12-4 with TRBJ1-1, with D perhaps TRBD1 (5 bases). This CDR3 spans 12 amino acids. V shed 7 bases and J shed 7 bases, with 13 bases lying between them. This chain's CDR3 is CASTDGGVEAFF. DNA of the CDR3: TGTGCCAGCACCGATGGAGGGGTTGAAGCTTTCTTT.

The chain couples TRBV7-8 to TRBJ2-2; TRBD1 matches at 9 bases. With V trimmed by 8 bases and J by 4 bases, 5 bases remained unmatched. Per the germline V gene, CDR1 is SGHVS and CDR2 is FQNEAQ. The CDR3 covers 14 residues. CDR3 coding DNA: TGTGCCAGCGGGGGACAGGGAACCACCGGGGAGCTGTTTTTT. This gives the protein CASGGQGTTGELFF.

The genes are TRBV4-2 and TRBJ2-3; 7 bases align to TRBD1. The CDR3 spans 15 residues. Germline V gene data show CDR1 as LGHNA and CDR2 as YNFKEQ. The V segment lost 1 base and the J segment 5 bases; nucleotides outside the gene matches: 6. CDR3 amino acids: CASSQGMGTVDTQYF. The CDR3 region has the DNA TGTGCCAGCAGCCAAGGGATGGGGACAGTAGATACGCAGTATTTT.

This rearrangement joins TRBV28 to TRBJ1-2, with D tentatively TRBD1 (5 bases). The germline V and J ends were trimmed by 4 bases and 2 bases, with 11 bases remaining between them. Germline V lookup: CDR1 MDHEN, CDR2 SYDVKM. The length of the CDR3 is 14 residues. The CDR3 sequence: CASSYQGQNYGYTF. The CDR3 nucleotides are TGTGCCAGCAGTTATCAAGGACAAAACTATGGCTACACCTTC.

This clone has a single count. This chain uses TRBV2 with TRBJ1-1; D unresolved. Germline values: CDR1 SNHLY, CDR2 FYNNEI. The CDR3 loop spans 13 amino acids. V lost 5 bases to trimming and J lost 4 bases, with 11 bases between them. For the CDR3, the DNA is TGTGCCAGCAGTCGGGGTCTTGGCACTGAAGCTTTCTTT. Its protein product is CASSRGLGTEAFF.

The chain couples TRBV10-3 to TRBJ2-5, with a weak D call TRBD2 (6 bases). Germline CDR1 and CDR2: ENHRY and SYGVKD. This CDR3 region has 11 residues. Trimming took off 8 bases at V and 2 bases at J, with 6 bases between the two ends. The CDR3 region is CAIGGQETQYF. Written as DNA, the CDR3 is TGTGCCATCGGGGGGCAAGAGACCCAGTACTTC.

CDR3 nucleotides: TGTGCCAGCAGTAATGACAGGGGGCAAGGAAACACCATATATTTT. This encodes CASSNDRGQGNTIYF. The rearrangement joins TRBV6-5 to TRBJ1-3, with 10 bases identical to TRBD1. Germline lookup yields CDR1 MNHEY and CDR2 SVGAGI. Losses at the gene ends were 5 bases for V and 4 bases for J; bases not matched to a gene: 5. This CDR3 is built from 15 residues.